Following are 4 T cell receptor beta chains from one sample sequenced in a study of blood T cell repertoires in COVID-19 (dated by TCRdb to about 2020). Libraries were prepared through the immunoSEQ multiplex PCR assay. TCRdb re-hosts the immuneACCESS table, in-frame sequences only. Its copies lack some clones; in the studies checked, an unresolved V gene accounts for under half of them, and the cause for the rest is not known. A total of approximately 150,000 clones appear in this sample, roughly 87% of them only once. The ten largest account for around 4.6% of the sample. The sample taken for sequencing was peripheral blood. The receptor source for this set is a human donor in a cohort sampled during active COVID-19.

The chain has TRBV6-2 or TRBV6-3 and TRBJ1-1; 7 bases agree with TRBD1. V trimming: 4 bases; J trimming: 5 bases; junction bases outside the gene matches: 4. The CDR3 contains 13 residues. Per germline, CDR1 MNHEY and CDR2 SVGEGT. The DNA for the CDR3 is TGTGCCAGCAGTTTCCAGGGGGGTACTGAAGCTTTCTTT. It encodes CASSFQGGTEAFF.

V gene TRBV15 combines with J gene TRBJ2-7, with no clear D. V was cut by 5 bases and J by 6 bases, with 26 bases left in between. Germline V gene lookup returns CDR1 LNHNV and CDR2 YYDKDF (reference sequence). The CDR3 is 17 amino acids. Here the CDR3 reads CATSPESILSSTVEQYF. The CDR3 DNA follows: TGTGCCACCAGCCCCGAGAGCATCCTTAGCTCTACTGTCGAGCAGTACTTC.

The chain combines TRBV30 with TRBJ1-5, with D possibly matching TRBD1 (5 bases). With 4 bases removed from V and 7 bases from J, the gap between germline ends came to 14 bases. CDR1 and CDR2 from the germline V gene are GTSNPN and SVGIG (reference sequence). The CDR3 consists of 13 residues. The CDR3, as DNA: TGTGCCTGGACTCTGGCCCAGGGCCAGCCCCAGCATTTT. As protein: CAWTLAQGQPQHF.

The rearrangement links TRBV15 to TRBJ2-7; TRBD1 might be the D (5 bases). CDR1 is LNHNV, CDR2 YYDKDF, per germline (reference sequence). Trimming took 5 bases from V and 3 from J, leaving 17 bases between them. This CDR3 has 15 amino acids. The CDR3 DNA sequence: TGTGCCACCAGCGGATCGGCTCAGGGCAACTACGAGCAGTACTTC. Its translation is CATSGSAQGNYEQYF.